This TCR beta chain was captured in a study of blood T cell dynamics during melanoma immunotherapy. This CDR3 region has 19 residues. Per the germline V gene, CDR1 is MDHEN and CDR2 is SYDVKM. The trim removed 4 bases at V and 0 bases at J, leaving 14 bases unmatched. A fixed DNA input of roughly 0.35 ug was used per bulk PBMC sample. The protocol was immunoSEQ multiplex PCR, while the TCRdb copy is restricted to in-frame clones and leaves out a portion. The sample consists of over 14,000 clones, 70% to 90% of them appearing once. The time point is: pre-treatment baseline. Blood was drawn before treatment and at week 3 after checkpoint blockade. Response was assessed by RECIST 1.1 at 12 weeks, except two rapid progressors. Patients had no prior systemic cancer treatment, immunosuppressants or other active cancers.

The chain recombines TRBV28 with TRBJ2-3, with 9 nucleotides matching TRBD1. Sample: blood, taken from a patient treated with checkpoint blockade. This receptor was taken from a human donor with melanoma. The CDR3 reads CASSSPWTGDTLSTDTQYF. The CDR3 bases are TGTGCCAGCAGTTCCCCTTGGACAGGGGACACACTGAGCACAGATACGCAGTATTTT.